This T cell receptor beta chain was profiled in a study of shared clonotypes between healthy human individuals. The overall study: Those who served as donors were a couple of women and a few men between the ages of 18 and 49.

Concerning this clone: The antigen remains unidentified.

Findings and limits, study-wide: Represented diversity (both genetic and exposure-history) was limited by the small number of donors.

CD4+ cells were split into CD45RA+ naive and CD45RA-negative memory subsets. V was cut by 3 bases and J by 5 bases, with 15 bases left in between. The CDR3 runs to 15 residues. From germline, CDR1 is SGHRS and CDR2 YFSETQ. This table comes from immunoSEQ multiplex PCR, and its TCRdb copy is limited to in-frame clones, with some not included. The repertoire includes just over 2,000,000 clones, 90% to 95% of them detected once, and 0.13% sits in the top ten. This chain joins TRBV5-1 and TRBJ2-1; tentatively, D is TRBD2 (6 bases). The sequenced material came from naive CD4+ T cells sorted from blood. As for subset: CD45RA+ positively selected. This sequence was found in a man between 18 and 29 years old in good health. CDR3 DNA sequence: TGCGCCAGCAGCTCCTCCGGGACTGGGAACAATGAGCAGTTCTTC. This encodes CASSSSGTGNNEQFF.